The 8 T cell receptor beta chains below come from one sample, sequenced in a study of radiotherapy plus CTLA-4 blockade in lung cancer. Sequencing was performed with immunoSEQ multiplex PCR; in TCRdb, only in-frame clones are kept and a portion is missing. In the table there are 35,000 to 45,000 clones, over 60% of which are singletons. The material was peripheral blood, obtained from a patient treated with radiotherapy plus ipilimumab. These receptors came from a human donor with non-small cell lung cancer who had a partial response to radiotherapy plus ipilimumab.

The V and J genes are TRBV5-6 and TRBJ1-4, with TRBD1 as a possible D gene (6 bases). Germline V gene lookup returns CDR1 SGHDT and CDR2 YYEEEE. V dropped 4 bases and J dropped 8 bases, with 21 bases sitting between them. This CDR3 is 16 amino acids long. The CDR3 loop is CASSLRQDQYQEKLFF. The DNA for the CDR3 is TGTGCCAGCAGCCTTCGACAGGATCAGTACCAGGAAAAACTGTTTTTT.

Here the CDR3 DNA reads TGTGCCTGGGCGATCGCGCGGGCGGGAGAGCAGTACTTC. Translation gives CAWAIARAGEQYF. The V call is TRBV30, the J call TRBJ2-7; TRBD2 might be the D (6 bases). With 5 bases removed from V and 7 bases from J, the gap between germline ends came to 18 bases. The germline gives CDR1 GTSNPN, CDR2 SVGIG (reference sequence). The CDR3 extends over 13 amino acids.

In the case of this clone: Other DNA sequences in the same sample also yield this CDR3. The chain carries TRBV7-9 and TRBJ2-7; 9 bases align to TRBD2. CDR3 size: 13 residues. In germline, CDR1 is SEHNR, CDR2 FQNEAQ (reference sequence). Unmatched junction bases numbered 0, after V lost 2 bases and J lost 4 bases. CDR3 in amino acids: CASSLLAGYEQYF. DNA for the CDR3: TGTGCCAGCAGCTTACTAGCGGGGTACGAGCAGTACTTC. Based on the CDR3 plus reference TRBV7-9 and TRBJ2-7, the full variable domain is DTGVSQNPRHKITKRGQNVTFRCDPISEHNRLYWYRQTLGQGPEFLTYFQNEAQLEKSRLLSDRFSAERPKGSFSTLEIQRTEQGDSAMYLCASSLLAGYEQYFGPGTRLTVT.

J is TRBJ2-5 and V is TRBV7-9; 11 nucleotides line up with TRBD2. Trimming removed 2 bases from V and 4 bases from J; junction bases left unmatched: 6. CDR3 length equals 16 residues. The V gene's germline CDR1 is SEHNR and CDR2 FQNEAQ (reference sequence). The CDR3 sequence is CASSLFASGGTETQYF. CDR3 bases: TGTGCCAGCAGCTTATTTGCTAGCGGGGGGACAGAGACCCAGTACTTC.

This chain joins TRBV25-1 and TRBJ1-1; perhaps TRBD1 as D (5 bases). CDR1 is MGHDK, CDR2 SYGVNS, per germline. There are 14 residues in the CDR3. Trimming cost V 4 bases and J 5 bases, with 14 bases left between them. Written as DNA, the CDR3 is TGTGCCAGCAGTGCCATGTCAGGGAGGACTGAAGCTTTCTTT. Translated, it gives CASSAMSGRTEAFF. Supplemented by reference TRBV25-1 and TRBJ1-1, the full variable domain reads EADIYQTPRYLVIGTGKKITLECSQTMGHDKMYWYQQDPGMELHLIHYSYGVNSTEKGDLSSESTVSRIRTEHFPLTLESARPSHTSQYLCASSAMSGRTEAFFGQGTRLTVV.

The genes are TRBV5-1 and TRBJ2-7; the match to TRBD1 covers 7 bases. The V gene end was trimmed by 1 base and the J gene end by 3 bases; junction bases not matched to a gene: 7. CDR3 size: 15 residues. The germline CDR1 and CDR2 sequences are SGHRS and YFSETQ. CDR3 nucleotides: TGCGCCAGCAGCTTGAACAGGGGAAAGGGCTACGAGCAGTACTTC. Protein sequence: CASSLNRGKGYEQYF.

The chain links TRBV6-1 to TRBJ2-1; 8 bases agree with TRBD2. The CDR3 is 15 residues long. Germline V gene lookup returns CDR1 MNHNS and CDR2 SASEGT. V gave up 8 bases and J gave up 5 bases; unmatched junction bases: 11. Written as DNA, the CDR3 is TGTGCCAGCCGAGACCCGGGACTAGGGGACAATGAGCAGTTCTTC. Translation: CASRDPGLGDNEQFF.

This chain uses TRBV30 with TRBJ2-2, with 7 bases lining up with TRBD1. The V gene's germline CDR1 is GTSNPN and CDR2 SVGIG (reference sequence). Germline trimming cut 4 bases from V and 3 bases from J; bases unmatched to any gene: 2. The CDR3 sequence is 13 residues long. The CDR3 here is CAWTDRDTGELFF. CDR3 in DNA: TGTGCCTGGACCGACAGGGACACCGGGGAGCTGTTTTTT.